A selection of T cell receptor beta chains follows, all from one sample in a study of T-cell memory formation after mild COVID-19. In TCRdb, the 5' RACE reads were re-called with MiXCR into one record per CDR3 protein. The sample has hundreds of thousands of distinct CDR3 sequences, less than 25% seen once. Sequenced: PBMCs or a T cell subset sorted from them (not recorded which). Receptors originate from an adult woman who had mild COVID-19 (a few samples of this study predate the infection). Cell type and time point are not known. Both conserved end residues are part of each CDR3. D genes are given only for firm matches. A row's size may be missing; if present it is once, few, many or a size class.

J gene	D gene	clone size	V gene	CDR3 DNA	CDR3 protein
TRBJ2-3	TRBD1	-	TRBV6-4	TGTGCCAGCAGTGAAGGTGACAGGGAAACAGATACGCAGTATTTT	CASSEGDRETDTQYF
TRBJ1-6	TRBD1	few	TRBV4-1	TGCGCCAGCAGCCACACAAGGACAGGGACTTTGTCACCCCTCCACTTT	CASSHTRTGTLSPLHF
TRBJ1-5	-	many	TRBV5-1	TGCGCCAGCAGCCCAGGGGACCCACCACACCCCCAGCATTTT	CASSPGDPPHPQHF
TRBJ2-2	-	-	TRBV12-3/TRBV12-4	TGTGCCAGCAGTTTCGTGGTCCTGTTGGGCGGGAAAACCGGGGAGCTGTTTTTT	CASSFVVLLGGKTGELFF
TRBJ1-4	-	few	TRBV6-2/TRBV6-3	TGTGCCAGCAGTTACACCGGAGCAACTAATGAAAAACTGTTTTTT	CASSYTGATNEKLFF
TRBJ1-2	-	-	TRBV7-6	TGTGCCAGCAGCTTAGCGTTCGGGGAAAGTCAGGATGGCTACACCTTC	CASSLAFGESQDGYTF
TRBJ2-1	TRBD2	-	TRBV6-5	TGTGCCAGCAGCGCTCCGGGACTACGGCAGTTCTTC	CASSAPGLRQFF
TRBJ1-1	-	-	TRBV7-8	TGTGCCAGCAGCTTTAAAATTGCAGGGAGGAACACTGAAGCTTTCTTT	CASSFKIAGRNTEAFF
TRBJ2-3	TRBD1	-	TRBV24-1	TGTGCCACCAGTGACTCTTACGACAGGGCCGCGCAGTATTTT	CATSDSYDRAAQYF
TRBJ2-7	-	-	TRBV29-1	TGCAGCGTTGAAGATGACAGGTACGAGCAGTACTTC	CSVEDDRYEQYF
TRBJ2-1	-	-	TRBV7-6	TGTGCCAGCAGCCCCGGGGGTAGAGAGTATGAGCAGTTCTTC	CASSPGGREYEQFF
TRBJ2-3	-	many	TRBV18	TGTGCCAGCTCACCCTCAGGCGCAGATACGCAGTATTTT	CASSPSGADTQYF
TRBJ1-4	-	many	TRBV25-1	TGTGCCAGCAGTGACAGGGCAACTAATGAAAAACTGTTTTTT	CASSDRATNEKLFF
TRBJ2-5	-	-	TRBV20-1	TGCAGTGCTAGAGACCCTAGGGGACTGACTCAAGAGACCCAGTACTTC	CSARDPRGLTQETQYF